This TCR beta chain derives from a study of cytomegalovirus exposure and HLA in healthy donors. Study outcomes and limitations: Most TCR sequences proved rare, with some public TCRs found in many donors. The study flagged roughly 160 TCR beta chains as cytomegalovirus-associated.

For this clone: Its antigen is unknown.

CDR3 length: 13 residues. Trimming removed 4 bases at V and 6 bases at J, with 10 bases between. Germline loops: CDR1 SGHDT, CDR2 YYEEEE. Use of 60 Vbeta and 13 Jbeta primers characterized the PCR. Measured with immunoSEQ multiplex PCR; TCRdb has only the in-frame clones, and not every one. Of approximately 160,000 clones listed, over 70% are singletons. The source of this sequence is a woman aged 45-65 years in good health and CMV-seropositive. The V gene is TRBV5-6, the J gene TRBJ2-2; tentative D call: TRBD1 (6 bases). The sample taken for sequencing was PBMCs. The CDR3, as DNA: TGTGCCAGCAGCATTACAGGGTCCGGGGAGCTGTTTTTT. Protein sequence: CASSITGSGELFF. Looking up the rest from reference TRBV5-6 and TRBJ2-2 gives the full variable domain: DAGVTQSPTHLIKTRGQQVTLRCSPKSGHDTVSWYQQALGQGPQFIFQYYEEEERQRGNFPDRFSGHQFPNYSSELNVNALLLGDSALYLCASSITGSGELFFGEGSRLTVL.